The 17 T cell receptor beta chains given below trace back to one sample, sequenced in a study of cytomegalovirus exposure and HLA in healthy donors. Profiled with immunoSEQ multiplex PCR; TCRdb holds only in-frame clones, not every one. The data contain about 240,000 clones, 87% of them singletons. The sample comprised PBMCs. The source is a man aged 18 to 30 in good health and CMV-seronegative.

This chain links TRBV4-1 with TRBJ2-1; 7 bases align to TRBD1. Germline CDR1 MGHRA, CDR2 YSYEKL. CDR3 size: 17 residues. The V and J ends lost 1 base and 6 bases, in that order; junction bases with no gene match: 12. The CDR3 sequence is CASSQAPQGSRGNEQFF. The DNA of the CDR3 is TGCGCCAGCAGCCAAGCCCCACAGGGGAGTCGGGGCAATGAGCAGTTCTTC.

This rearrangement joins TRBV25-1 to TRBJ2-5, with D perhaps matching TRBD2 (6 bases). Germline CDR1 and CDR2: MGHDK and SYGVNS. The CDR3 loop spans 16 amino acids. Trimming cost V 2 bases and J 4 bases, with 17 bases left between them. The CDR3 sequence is CASSERLVSGGETQYF. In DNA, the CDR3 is TGTGCCAGCAGTGAAAGACTAGTCAGTGGGGGAGAGACCCAGTACTTC.

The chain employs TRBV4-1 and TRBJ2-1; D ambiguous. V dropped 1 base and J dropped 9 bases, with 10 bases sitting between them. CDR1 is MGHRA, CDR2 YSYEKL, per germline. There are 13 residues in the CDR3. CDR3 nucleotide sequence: TGCGCCAGCAGCCAAGTCGTCCCGGGTGAGCAGTTCTTC. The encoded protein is CASSQVVPGEQFF.

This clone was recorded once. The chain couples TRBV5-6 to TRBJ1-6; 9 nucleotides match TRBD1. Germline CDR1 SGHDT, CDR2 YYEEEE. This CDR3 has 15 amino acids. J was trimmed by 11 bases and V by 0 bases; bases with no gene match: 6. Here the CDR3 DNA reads TGTGCCAGCAGCTTGGATGGGACAGGGTACGCACCCCTCCACTTT. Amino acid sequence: CASSLDGTGYAPLHF.

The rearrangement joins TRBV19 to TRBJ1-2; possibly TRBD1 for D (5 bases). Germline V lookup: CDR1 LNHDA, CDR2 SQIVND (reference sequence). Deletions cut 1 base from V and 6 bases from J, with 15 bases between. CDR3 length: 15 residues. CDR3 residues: CASSIGGLLGNGYTF. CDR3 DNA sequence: TGTGCCAGTAGTATAGGGGGCTTGTTGGGCAATGGCTACACCTTC.

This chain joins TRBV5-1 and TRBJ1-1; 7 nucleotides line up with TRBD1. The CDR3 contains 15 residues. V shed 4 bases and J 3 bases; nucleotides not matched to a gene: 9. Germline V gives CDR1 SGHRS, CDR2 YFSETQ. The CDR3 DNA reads TGCGCCAGCAGCGGAACAGACAGGGTCTACACTGAAGCTTTCTTT. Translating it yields CASSGTDRVYTEAFF.

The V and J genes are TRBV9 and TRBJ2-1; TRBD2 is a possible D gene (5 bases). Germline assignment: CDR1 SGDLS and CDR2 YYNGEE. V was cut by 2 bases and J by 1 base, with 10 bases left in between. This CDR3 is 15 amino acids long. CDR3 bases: TGTGCCAGCAGCGTGGACTTAGTGTCCTACAATGAGCAGTTCTTC. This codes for CASSVDLVSYNEQFF.

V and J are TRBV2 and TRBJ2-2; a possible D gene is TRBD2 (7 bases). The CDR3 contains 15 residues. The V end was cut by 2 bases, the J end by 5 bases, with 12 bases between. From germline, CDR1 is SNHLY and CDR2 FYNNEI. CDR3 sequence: CASSEFGGLTGELFF. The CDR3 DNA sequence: TGTGCCAGCAGTGAATTCGGGGGGCTTACCGGGGAGCTGTTTTTT.

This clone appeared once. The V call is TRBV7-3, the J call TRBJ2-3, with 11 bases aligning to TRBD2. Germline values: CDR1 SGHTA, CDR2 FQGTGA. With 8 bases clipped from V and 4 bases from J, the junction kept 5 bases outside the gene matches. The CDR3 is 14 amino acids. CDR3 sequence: CASGIAGGSDTQYF. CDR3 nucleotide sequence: TGTGCCAGCGGAATAGCGGGAGGGTCAGATACGCAGTATTTT.

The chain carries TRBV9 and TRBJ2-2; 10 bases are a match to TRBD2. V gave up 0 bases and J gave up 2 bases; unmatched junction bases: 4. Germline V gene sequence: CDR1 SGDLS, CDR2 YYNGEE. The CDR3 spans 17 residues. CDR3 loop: CASSVGSGRANTGELFF. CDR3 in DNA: TGTGCCAGCAGCGTAGGGAGCGGGAGGGCCAACACCGGGGAGCTGTTTTTT. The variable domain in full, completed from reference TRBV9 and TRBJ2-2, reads DSGVTQTPKHLITATGQRVTLRCSPRSGDLSVYWYQQSLDQGLQFLIQYYNGEERAKGNILERFSAQQFPDLHSELNLSSLELGDSALYFCASSVGSGRANTGELFFGEGSRLTVL.

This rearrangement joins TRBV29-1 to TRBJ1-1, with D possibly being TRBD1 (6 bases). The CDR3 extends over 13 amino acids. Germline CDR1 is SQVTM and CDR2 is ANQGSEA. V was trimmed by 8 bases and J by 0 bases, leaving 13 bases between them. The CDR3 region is CSSRTDLNTEAFF. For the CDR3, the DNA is TGCAGCTCCAGGACAGATCTGAACACTGAAGCTTTCTTT.

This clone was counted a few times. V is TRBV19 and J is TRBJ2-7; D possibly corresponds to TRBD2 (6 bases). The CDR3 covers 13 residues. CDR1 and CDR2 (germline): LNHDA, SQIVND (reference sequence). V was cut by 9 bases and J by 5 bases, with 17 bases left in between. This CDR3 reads CASTPEWGDEQYF. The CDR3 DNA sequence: TGTGCCAGCACTCCCGAGTGGGGGGACGAGCAGTACTTC.

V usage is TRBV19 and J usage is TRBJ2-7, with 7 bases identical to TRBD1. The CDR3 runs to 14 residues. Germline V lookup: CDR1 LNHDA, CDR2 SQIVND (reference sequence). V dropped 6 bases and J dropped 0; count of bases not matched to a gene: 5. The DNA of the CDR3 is TGTGCCAGTAGCACCAGGGGGACCTCCTACGAGCAGTACTTC. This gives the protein CASSTRGTSYEQYF.

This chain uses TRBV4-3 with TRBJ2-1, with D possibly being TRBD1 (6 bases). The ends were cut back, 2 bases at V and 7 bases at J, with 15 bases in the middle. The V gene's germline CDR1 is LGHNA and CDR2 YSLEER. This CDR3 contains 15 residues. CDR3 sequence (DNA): TGCGCCAGCAGCCAACTGGGACAAGGGGGAAATGAGCAGTTCTTC. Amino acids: CASSQLGQGGNEQFF.

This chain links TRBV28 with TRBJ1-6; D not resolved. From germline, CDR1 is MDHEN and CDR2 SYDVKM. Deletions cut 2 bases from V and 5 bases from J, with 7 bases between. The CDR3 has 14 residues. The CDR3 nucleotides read TGTGCCAGCAGTTTACGAGAGAATAATTCACCCCTCCACTTT. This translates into CASSLRENNSPLHF.

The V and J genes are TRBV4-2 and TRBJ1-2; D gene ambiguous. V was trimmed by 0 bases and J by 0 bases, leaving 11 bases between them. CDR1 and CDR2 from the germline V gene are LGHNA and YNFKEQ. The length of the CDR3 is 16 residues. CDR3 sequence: CASSQDSPHSNYGYTF. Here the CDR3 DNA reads TGTGCCAGCAGCCAAGATTCCCCCCACTCTAACTATGGCTACACCTTC.

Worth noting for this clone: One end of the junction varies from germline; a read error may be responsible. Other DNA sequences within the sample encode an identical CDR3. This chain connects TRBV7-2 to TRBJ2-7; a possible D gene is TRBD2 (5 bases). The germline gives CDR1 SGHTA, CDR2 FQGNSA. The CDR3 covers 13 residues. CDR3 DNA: TGTGCCAGCAGCCTAGCAGCTTCCTACGAGCAGTACTTC. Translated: CASSLAASYEQYF.